The 32 T cell receptor beta chains below come from one sample, sequenced in a study of blood T cell repertoires in COVID-19. TCRdb's table, derived via immunoSEQ multiplex PCR, lists solely in-frame clones and lacks some. The sample includes over 250,000 clones, 88% of them seen just once. Material: peripheral blood. These receptors all stem from a man in his sixties who had recovered from COVID-19.

The chain couples TRBV5-1 to TRBJ1-4; D remains unclear. This CDR3 spans 14 amino acids. Germline V gene sequence: CDR1 SGHRS, CDR2 YFSETQ. The V end was cut by 4 bases, the J end by 3 bases, with 10 bases between. CDR3 sequence: CASSRGTSNEKLFF. CDR3 bases: TGCGCCAGCAGCCGGGGAACTTCTAATGAAAAACTGTTTTTT.

This clone was seen once. The CDR3 bases are TGTGCCAGTAGTCCTGACCCCTACCAGAACAGGGCCGGGGAGACCCAGTACTTC. It specifies CASSPDPYQNRAGETQYF. The chain joins TRBV19 to TRBJ2-5, with D possibly matching TRBD1 (6 bases). The CDR3 is 18 amino acids. The germline CDR1 and CDR2 sequences are LNHDA and SQIVND (reference sequence). Trimming removed 5 bases at V and 5 bases at J, with 27 bases between.

This clone has more than one count but fewer than ten. The chain employs TRBV2 and TRBJ1-3, with D possibly TRBD1 on 6 matching bases. Germline V gene lookup returns CDR1 SNHLY and CDR2 FYNNEI. The germline V and J ends were trimmed by 6 bases and 0 bases, with 12 bases remaining between them. This CDR3 contains 15 residues. In DNA form, the CDR3 reads TGTGCCAGCAGCCGAACAGGGTTCTCTGGAAACACCATATATTTT. Protein sequence: CASSRTGFSGNTIYF.

The V and J genes are TRBV7-9 and TRBJ2-5; 12 nucleotides line up with TRBD2. The CDR3 spans 16 residues. The V and J ends lost 0 bases and 5 bases, in that order; junction bases with no gene match: 4. Germline CDR1 reads SEHNR; CDR2 reads FQNEAQ (reference sequence). CDR3 DNA: TGTGCCAGCAGCTTAGCGATTACTAGCGGGGGGGAGACCCAGTACTTC. Protein product: CASSLAITSGGETQYF.

V gene TRBV11-2 combines with J gene TRBJ2-1, with a possible D match to TRBD1 (6 bases). The CDR3 is 12 amino acids. Trimming shortened V by 3 bases and J by 11 bases, and 11 bases separated the two germline ends. The germline CDR1 and CDR2 sequences are SGHAT and FQNNGV. The chain's CDR3 is CASSLGRGQQFF. CDR3 sequence (DNA): TGTGCCAGCAGCTTGGGCAGGGGACAGCAGTTCTTC.

The chain recombines TRBV19 with TRBJ2-3; TRBD1 is a possible D gene (6 bases). V lost 0 bases and J lost 2, with 24 bases in between. The CDR3 spans 20 residues. CDR1 and CDR2 (germline): LNHDA, SQIVND (reference sequence). CDR3 in DNA: TGTGCCAGTAGTATAGATTATCCGGCTCGGACAGTTCCTAACACAGATACGCAGTATTTT. It codes for CASSIDYPARTVPNTDTQYF.

The chain uses TRBV19 and TRBJ1-6, with a possible D match to TRBD1 (6 bases). This CDR3 has 15 residues. Between the trimmed V and J ends, which lost 2 bases and 10 bases, there was a span of 15 bases. Germline values: CDR1 LNHDA, CDR2 SQIVND (reference sequence). The CDR3 is CASSIKGQFYSPLHF. The CDR3 region has the DNA TGTGCCAGTAGTATAAAGGGACAATTTTACTCACCCCTCCACTTT.

This sequence joins TRBV6-2 or TRBV6-3 and TRBJ1-1; D is perhaps TRBD1 (5 bases). Deletions cut 2 bases from V and 6 bases from J, with 13 bases between. CDR3 length: 14 residues. CDR1 and CDR2 (germline): MNHEY, SVGEGT. CDR3 in amino acids: CASSYAQGISEAFF. CDR3 DNA sequence: TGTGCCAGCAGTTACGCTCAGGGTATCTCTGAAGCTTTCTTT.

This clone was observed a single time. The chain couples TRBV7-8 to TRBJ1-1; D is uncertain. Germline CDR1 reads SGHVS; CDR2 reads FQNEAQ. The CDR3 is 13 residues long. Deletions cut 7 bases from V and 0 bases from J, with 9 bases between. The CDR3 loop reads CASMVKLNTEAFF. In DNA, the CDR3 is TGTGCCAGCATGGTTAAGCTGAACACTGAAGCTTTCTTT.

This clone has just one count. The chain uses TRBV27 and TRBJ2-3, with TRBD2 matching 8 bases. Unmatched junction bases numbered 6, after V lost 2 bases and J lost 5 bases. The CDR3 consists of 15 residues. Per germline, CDR1 MNHEY and CDR2 SMNVEV (reference sequence). The CDR3 nucleotides read TGTGCCAGCAGTTTAACTAGCGGAGGGGGAGATACGCAGTATTTT. Protein sequence: CASSLTSGGGDTQYF.

This clone was seen only once. V gene TRBV6-5 combines with J gene TRBJ1-5; TRBD1 might be the D (6 bases). CDR1 and CDR2 (germline): MNHEY, SVGAGI. V lost 7 bases, J lost 0 bases, and 10 bases lay in between. The CDR3 runs to 14 residues. The CDR3 loop is CASKTGVSNQPQHF. The CDR3 DNA sequence: TGTGCCAGCAAGACAGGCGTTAGCAATCAGCCCCAGCATTTT.

CDR3 sequence (DNA): TGCGCCAGCAGCTTGGTAGGGGAGGATGGCTACACCTTC. Protein product: CASSLVGEDGYTF. The V gene is TRBV5-1, the J gene TRBJ1-2, with a weak D call TRBD1 (5 bases). CDR1 is SGHRS, CDR2 YFSETQ, per germline. The CDR3 runs 13 residues. V lost 0 bases, J lost 6 bases, and 9 bases lay in between.

The chain is built from TRBV10-3 and TRBJ2-1; D is unresolved. V shed 8 bases and J shed 2 bases, with 16 bases lying between them. CDR1 and CDR2 (germline): ENHRY, SYGVKD. This CDR3 region has 15 residues. This chain's CDR3 is CAISHPGITYNEQFF. The CDR3 DNA is TGTGCCATCTCCCACCCGGGTATCACCTACAATGAGCAGTTCTTC.

This chain links TRBV2 with TRBJ2-2; TRBD2 matches 13 bases. Germline loops: CDR1 SNHLY, CDR2 FYNNEI. The junction had 6 bases not matched to a gene; V was cut back by 8 bases and J by 6 bases. The CDR3 covers 15 residues. This chain's CDR3 is CASRTSGGAAGELFF. The CDR3, as DNA: TGTGCCAGCCGAACTAGCGGGGGGGCCGCCGGGGAGCTGTTTTTT.

This clone was seen many times. The rearrangement uses TRBV5-1 and TRBJ2-2; TRBD1 matches 9 bases. Per germline, CDR1 SGHRS and CDR2 YFSETQ. The CDR3 spans 16 residues. Trimming at V came to 3 bases and at J to 3 bases, leaving 6 bases not matched to a gene. The CDR3 DNA follows: TGCGCCAGCAGCTCCGGACAGGGGAGGGACACCGGGGAGCTGTTTTTT. This translates into CASSSGQGRDTGELFF. The full variable domain, completed using reference TRBV5-1 and TRBJ2-2, is KAGVTQTPRYLIKTRGQQVTLSCSPISGHRSVSWYQQTPGQGLQFLFEYFSETQRNKGNFPGRFSGRQFSNSRSEMNVSTLELGDSALYLCASSSGQGRDTGELFFGEGSRLTVL.

This chain links TRBV18 with TRBJ2-2; D perhaps matches TRBD2 (5 bases). Germline V CDR1 and CDR2: KGHSH, LQKENI. The CDR3 covers 16 residues. V lost 2 bases and J lost 5, with 15 bases in between. Here the CDR3 DNA reads TGTGCCAGCTCACCAGGCAGGAGGTGGGGAACCGGGGAGCTGTTTTTT. Its protein product is CASSPGRRWGTGELFF.

This chain joins TRBV18 and TRBJ1-2, with D tentatively TRBD1 (6 bases). Trimming took off 3 bases at V and 3 bases at J, with 11 bases between the two ends. Germline CDR1 is KGHSH and CDR2 is LQKENI. CDR3 size: 14 residues. CDR3 sequence reads: CASSPQGSYYGYTF. CDR3 sequence (DNA): TGTGCCAGCTCACCCCAGGGGAGTTACTATGGCTACACCTTC.

The chain combines TRBV27 with TRBJ1-2; D is perhaps TRBD1 (5 bases). The V end lost 6 bases, the J end lost 3 bases, and 14 bases lay between the germline ends. Germline V gene lookup returns CDR1 MNHEY and CDR2 SMNVEV (reference sequence). There are 14 residues in the CDR3. The CDR3 nucleotides are TGTGCCAGCAGAGAGGGGACTTGGGACTATGGCTACACCTTC. Protein: CASREGTWDYGYTF.

V usage is TRBV19 and J usage is TRBJ1-3, with a tentative D call TRBD1 (5 bases). V was trimmed by 6 bases and J by 4 bases, leaving 13 bases between them. Germline V gives CDR1 LNHDA, CDR2 SQIVND (reference sequence). There are 14 residues in the CDR3. DNA of the CDR3: TGTGCCAGTAGCCGATGGGGCAGCGGAAACACCATATATTTT. It specifies CASSRWGSGNTIYF.

This chain uses TRBV18 with TRBJ1-5; 8 nucleotides match TRBD1. Germline assignment: CDR1 KGHSH and CDR2 LQKENI. Trimming cost V 3 bases and J 12 bases; bases outside gene matches: 4. The CDR3 is made up of 12 amino acids. The CDR3: CASSPGQGGQHF. In DNA, the CDR3 is TGTGCCAGCTCACCCGGACAGGGCGGCCAGCATTTT.

The chain combines TRBV6-5 with TRBJ1-1; D is perhaps TRBD1 (5 bases). In germline, CDR1 is MNHEY, CDR2 SVGAGI. V shed 2 bases and J shed 1 base, with 14 bases lying between them. There are 16 residues in the CDR3. The CDR3 DNA is TGTGCCAGCAGTTACACGATGGGACTTGCGAACACTGAAGCTTTCTTT. Encoded protein: CASSYTMGLANTEAFF.

This rearrangement joins TRBV5-1 to TRBJ2-2, with D possibly matching TRBD2 (6 bases). CDR1 is SGHRS, CDR2 YFSETQ, per germline. With 1 base removed from V and 6 bases from J, the gap between germline ends came to 22 bases. The length of the CDR3 is 18 residues. The CDR3 DNA reads as TGCGCCAGCAGCTTGTGGGCCCCTAGCGTTGCAAGGCCCGGGGAGCTGTTTTTT. Translation gives CASSLWAPSVARPGELFF.

The chain is built from TRBV5-1 and TRBJ2-5, with TRBD2 as a possible D gene (6 bases). Germline CDR1 SGHRS, CDR2 YFSETQ. The CDR3 is 15 residues long. The ends were cut back, 0 bases at V and 0 bases at J, with 9 bases in the middle. The CDR3 DNA sequence: TGCGCCAGCAGCTTGGGACTAGTGAACCAAGAGACCCAGTACTTC. Amino acids: CASSLGLVNQETQYF.

The rearrangement uses TRBV2 and TRBJ2-7; 7 bases align to TRBD1. The germline CDR1 and CDR2 sequences are SNHLY and FYNNEI. The CDR3 sequence is 12 residues long. Germline trimming cut 5 bases from V and 11 bases from J; bases unmatched to any gene: 9. The CDR3 sequence: CASSSTGVLEYF. In DNA, the CDR3 is TGTGCCAGCAGTTCTACAGGGGTGTTAGAGTACTTC.

This chain links TRBV27 with TRBJ2-7, with 11 nucleotides matching TRBD2. The germline CDR1 and CDR2 sequences are MNHEY and SMNVEV (reference sequence). Trimming removed 2 bases from V and 6 bases from J; junction bases left unmatched: 6. CDR3 length: 15 residues. This chain's CDR3 is CASSLRGTSGTEQYF. CDR3 bases: TGTGCCAGCAGTTTACGGGGGACTAGCGGCACCGAGCAGTACTTC.

V gene TRBV7-6 combines with J gene TRBJ1-5, with 7 nucleotides matching TRBD1. Germline CDR1 reads SGHVS; CDR2 reads FNYEAQ. The CDR3 covers 15 residues. Trimming took 0 bases from V and 7 from J; bases not matched to a gene: 6. The CDR3 protein is CASSLAGDSGQPQHF. The CDR3 DNA reads as TGTGCCAGCAGCTTAGCGGGGGACAGTGGGCAGCCCCAGCATTTT.

V is TRBV5-1 and J is TRBJ2-4; possibly TRBD1 for D (7 bases). V was clipped by 3 bases and J by 8 bases, with 18 bases between them. The germline CDR1 and CDR2 sequences are SGHRS and YFSETQ. This CDR3 contains 15 residues. Here the CDR3 reads CASSSRGAQSDIQYF. DNA for the CDR3: TGCGCCAGCAGCTCCAGGGGGGCCCAGAGTGACATTCAGTACTTC.

The rearrangement uses TRBV19 and TRBJ1-3; 7 bases are shared with TRBD1. The V gene's germline CDR1 is LNHDA and CDR2 SQIVND (reference sequence). V lost 4 bases and J lost 0; bases outside the gene matches: 9. The CDR3 covers 17 residues. The CDR3 loop is CASSTPTGFTSGNTIYF. CDR3 bases: TGTGCCAGTAGTACCCCGACAGGGTTCACCTCTGGAAACACCATATATTTT. The full variable domain, its missing parts supplied by reference TRBV19 and TRBJ1-3, is DGGITQSPKYLFRKEGQNVTLSCEQNLNHDAMYWYRQDPGQGLRLIYYSQIVNDFQKGDIAEGYSVSREKKESFPLTVTSAQKNPTAFYLCASSTPTGFTSGNTIYFGEGSWLTVV.

The rearrangement uses TRBV11-2 and TRBJ2-4, with D perhaps matching TRBD1 (5 bases). The V end lost 5 bases, the J end lost 3 bases, and 17 bases lay between the germline ends. The CDR3 sequence is 16 residues long. Germline loops: CDR1 SGHAT, CDR2 FQNNGV. CDR3 in DNA: TGTGCCAGCAGCGTCTTTATGACAGATGGCAAAAACATTCAGTACTTC. Encoded protein: CASSVFMTDGKNIQYF.

The chain is built from TRBV4-2 and TRBJ1-6, with a possible D match to TRBD1 (6 bases). Per the germline V gene, CDR1 is LGHNA and CDR2 is YNFKEQ. V lost 1 base and J 5 bases, leaving 9 bases between the germline ends. This CDR3 region has 15 residues. The CDR3 region is CASSQADRDNSPLHF. CDR3 coding DNA: TGTGCCAGCAGCCAAGCGGACAGAGATAATTCACCCCTCCACTTT.

DNA for the CDR3: TGCGCCAGCAGCCAAGGACAGGGGCCTTCTTACGAGCAGTACTTC. Its protein is CASSQGQGPSYEQYF. The V call is TRBV4-1, the J call TRBJ2-7; 8 bases are shared with TRBD1. The V gene end was trimmed by 1 base and the J gene end by 4 bases; junction bases not matched to a gene: 6. This CDR3 is built from 15 residues. CDR1 and CDR2 from the germline V gene are MGHRA and YSYEKL.

The chain combines TRBV19 with TRBJ2-7; D is perhaps TRBD1 (5 bases). The CDR3 runs to 14 residues. Per the germline V gene, CDR1 is LNHDA and CDR2 is SQIVND (reference sequence). Trimming shortened V by 3 bases and J by 12 bases, and 21 bases separated the two germline ends. In nucleotides, the CDR3 is TGTGCCAGTAGTATTGCAATGGACAAGGGGTCTCCGTACTTC. Translating it yields CASSIAMDKGSPYF.